What follows are 32 T cell receptor beta chains derived from one specimen sequenced in a study of blood T cell repertoires in COVID-19. Using immunoSEQ multiplex PCR, the repertoire was profiled, and TCRdb retains in-frame clones only, with some absent. Among some 280,000 clones listed, approximately 88% were seen once. Sequencing was carried out using peripheral blood. The origin of the receptors is a woman aged 40 to 49 who had recovered from COVID-19.

This clone was picked up one time. The genes are TRBV7-3 and TRBJ2-3, with TRBD2 identical over 13 bases. The germline CDR1 and CDR2 sequences are SGHTA and FQGTGA. The CDR3 spans 21 residues. The J segment lost 2 bases and the V segment lost 5 bases, leaving 19 bases of the junction unmatched. CDR3 DNA: TGTGCCAGCAGCACCCCCGGCGGGACTAGCGGGAATATACCTAACACAGATACGCAGTATTTT. It is translated as CASSTPGGTSGNIPNTDTQYF.

This clone came up a few times. CDR3 sequence (DNA): TGTGCCAGCAGCTTTACAAAAGCGGGAGTCCCCCACAATGAGCAGTTCTTC. Its protein product is CASSFTKAGVPHNEQFF. This sequence joins TRBV11-2 and TRBJ2-1, with 8 bases identical to TRBD2. The ends lost 3 bases at V and 5 bases at J; junction bases unmatched: 12. The CDR3 has 17 amino acids. Germline CDR1 is SGHAT and CDR2 is FQNNGV.

The chain links TRBV6-5 to TRBJ2-2; the match to TRBD2 covers 8 bases. V shed 8 bases and J 9 bases; nucleotides not matched to a gene: 5. Germline CDR1 is MNHEY and CDR2 is SVGAGI. This CDR3 is 12 amino acids long. The CDR3 nucleotides are TGTGCCAGCGTACGGGAGGGCCGGGAGCTGTTTTTT. Protein sequence: CASVREGRELFF.

The genes are TRBV28 and TRBJ2-1; perhaps TRBD2 as D (6 bases). The germline gives CDR1 MDHEN, CDR2 SYDVKM. Trimming left V 8 bases short and J 0 bases short, with 11 bases between. The CDR3 covers 14 residues. The CDR3, as DNA: TGTGCCAGCGTAGGGACTTACTCCTACAATGAGCAGTTCTTC. Residues: CASVGTYSYNEQFF.

This chain joins TRBV5-1 and TRBJ2-2; 13 bases match TRBD2. Germline assignment: CDR1 SGHRS and CDR2 YFSETQ. CDR3 size: 19 residues. V lost 4 bases to trimming and J lost 5 bases; unmatched junction nucleotides: 14. CDR3 sequence: CASSLLLAGGPMGTGELFF. The CDR3 region has the DNA TGCGCCAGCAGCCTCCTACTAGCGGGAGGGCCGATGGGGACCGGGGAGCTGTTTTTT.

This rearrangement joins TRBV28 to TRBJ2-2, with TRBD2 matching 10 bases. Germline trimming cut 7 bases from V and 4 bases from J; bases unmatched to any gene: 9. Germline CDR1 and CDR2: MDHEN and SYDVKM. The CDR3 loop spans 16 amino acids. The CDR3 here is CASNRSGRSTTGELFF. DNA for the CDR3: TGTGCCAGCAATCGTAGCGGGAGGTCCACCACCGGGGAGCTGTTTTTT.

J is TRBJ1-2 and V is TRBV30; perhaps TRBD1 as D (5 bases). Trimming took off 5 bases at V and 6 bases at J, with 13 bases between the two ends. Germline V CDR1 and CDR2: GTSNPN, SVGIG (reference sequence). The CDR3 covers 12 residues. The CDR3 DNA is TGTGCCTGGTTCTTACAGGAAAATGGCTACACCTTC. Its translation is CAWFLQENGYTF.

The chain is built from TRBV30 and TRBJ2-1, with 15 bases identical to TRBD2. Germline CDR1 reads GTSNPN; CDR2 reads SVGIG (reference sequence). V was pared by 0 bases and J by 6 bases, with 6 bases of the junction left unmatched. This CDR3 has 17 residues. This CDR3 is CAWSVPGTSGRFNEQFF. CDR3 sequence (DNA): TGTGCCTGGAGTGTACCGGGGACTAGCGGGAGGTTCAATGAGCAGTTCTTC.

The chain is built from TRBV23-1 and TRBJ1-2, with unresolved D. TRBV23-1 is assigned to the ORF class and has an uncertain function. The CDR3 runs to 13 residues. Deletions cut 6 bases from V and 3 bases from J, with 11 bases between. CDR3 in amino acids: CASRSKGDYGYTF. In nucleotides, the CDR3 is TGCGCCAGCAGATCGAAGGGAGACTATGGCTACACCTTC.

This chain joins TRBV5-6 and TRBJ1-5; TRBD1 is a possible D gene (5 bases). Germline V gene lookup returns CDR1 SGHDT and CDR2 YYEEEE. Trimming stripped 4 bases from V and 7 bases from J, with 15 bases between. This CDR3 region has 14 residues. Written as DNA, the CDR3 is TGTGCCAGCAGCGCGCAGGGTGCGCGGCAGCCCCAGCATTTT. It specifies CASSAQGARQPQHF.

J is TRBJ2-7 and V is TRBV2, with D tentatively TRBD2 (5 bases). CDR1 and CDR2 (germline): SNHLY, FYNNEI. The CDR3 is made up of 14 amino acids. The V end was cut by 6 bases, the J end by 2 bases, with 14 bases between. The CDR3 coding sequence is TGTGCCAGCAGAGATCCCGGAGGAGCCTACGAGCAGTACTTC. Residues: CASRDPGGAYEQYF.

This clone was recorded once. CDR3 protein: CAWSVRYGYTF. In DNA, the CDR3 is TGTGCCTGGAGTGTGAGGTATGGCTACACCTTC. This chain links TRBV30 with TRBJ1-2; D not certain. The germline V gene encodes CDR1 GTSNPN and CDR2 SVGIG (reference sequence). Trimming removed 0 bases from V and 5 bases from J, with 4 bases in between. This CDR3 is built from 11 residues.

The rearrangement uses TRBV19 and TRBJ2-7; 10 positions agree with TRBD2. Germline V gives CDR1 LNHDA, CDR2 SQIVND (reference sequence). The CDR3 sequence is 16 residues long. V lost 3 bases and J lost 1; bases outside the gene matches: 6. CDR3 in amino acids: CASSIGGLAESYEQYF. CDR3 nucleotide sequence: TGTGCCAGTAGTATTGGTGGACTAGCGGAATCCTACGAGCAGTACTTC. Full variable domain (missing parts from reference TRBV19 and TRBJ2-7): DGGITQSPKYLFRKEGQNVTLSCEQNLNHDAMYWYRQDPGQGLRLIYYSQIVNDFQKGDIAEGYSVSREKKESFPLTVTSAQKNPTAFYLCASSIGGLAESYEQYFGPGTRLTVT.

The genes are TRBV2 and TRBJ2-3; no reliable D call. Germline lookup yields CDR1 SNHLY and CDR2 FYNNEI. V dropped 6 bases and J dropped 1 base, with 14 bases sitting between them. This CDR3 contains 15 residues. The CDR3 nucleotides read TGTGCCAGCAGAGAACAAAGCACGGGCACAGATACGCAGTATTTT. Its protein is CASREQSTGTDTQYF.

As concerns this clone: Other DNA variants within this sample encode the same CDR3. DNA of the CDR3: TGTGCCAGCAGCTTGGGCAGAACCTACGAGCAGTACTTC. It codes for CASSLGRTYEQYF. The V gene is TRBV11-2, the J gene TRBJ2-7; D is ambiguous. The ends were cut back, 3 bases at V and 2 bases at J, with 8 bases in the middle. CDR1 is SGHAT and CDR2 is FQNNGV in the germline V gene. The CDR3 extends over 13 amino acids.

The V call is TRBV4-2, the J call TRBJ2-5; D perhaps matches TRBD1 (6 bases). Trimming removed 4 bases from V and 3 bases from J, with 9 bases in between. This CDR3 contains 13 residues. Germline CDR1 LGHNA, CDR2 YNFKEQ. The CDR3, as DNA: TGTGCCAGCAGCCCCGGGGACAAAGAGACCCAGTACTTC. This gives the protein CASSPGDKETQYF.

The chain recombines TRBV20-1 with TRBJ1-1; 9 bases align to TRBD1. Germline V gives CDR1 DFQATT, CDR2 SNEGSKA (reference sequence). This CDR3 region has 13 residues. After removal of 3 bases from V and 6 bases from J, the junction contained 5 bases not matched to a gene. CDR3 sequence reads: CSASGTGRAEAFF. The CDR3 region has the DNA TGCAGTGCTAGTGGGACAGGGAGGGCTGAAGCTTTCTTT.

This chain uses TRBV19 with TRBJ2-7; maybe TRBD2 (6 bases). Germline assignment: CDR1 LNHDA and CDR2 SQIVND (reference sequence). V was cut by 5 bases and J by 7 bases, with 27 bases left in between. This CDR3 spans 17 amino acids. The CDR3 loop reads CASSPPPLAGSTREQYF. The CDR3 region has the DNA TGTGCCAGTAGTCCCCCTCCTTTGGCGGGATCTACGAGGGAGCAGTACTTC.

V and J are TRBV28 and TRBJ2-7; D uncertain. Trimming took off 3 bases at V and 1 base at J, with 7 bases between the two ends. Germline V lookup: CDR1 MDHEN, CDR2 SYDVKM. The CDR3 contains 13 residues. CDR3 region: CASSLRRSYEQYF. The CDR3 coding sequence is TGTGCCAGCAGTTTGCGTAGATCCTACGAGCAGTACTTC.

The chain is built from TRBV25-1 and TRBJ1-2, with 8 bases fitting TRBD1. This CDR3 spans 14 amino acids. The ends lost 2 bases at V and 8 bases at J; junction bases unmatched: 7. The V gene's germline CDR1 is MGHDK and CDR2 SYGVNS. CDR3 sequence (DNA): TGTGCCAGCAGTGAACTCGCAGGGGGCGAGGGCTACACCTTC. It specifies CASSELAGGEGYTF.

The chain combines TRBV12-3 or TRBV12-4 with TRBJ2-7, with TRBD1 matching over 8 bases. This CDR3 spans 12 amino acids. The V and J ends lost 6 bases and 7 bases, in that order; junction bases with no gene match: 5. The CDR3 loop is CASRTGAGEQYF. In nucleotides, the CDR3 is TGTGCCAGCAGGACAGGGGCTGGAGAGCAGTACTTC.

The V call is TRBV19, the J call TRBJ2-1, with TRBD2 identical over 16 bases. The J segment lost 8 bases and the V segment lost 6 bases, leaving 7 bases of the junction unmatched. The length of the CDR3 is 16 residues. Germline CDR1 LNHDA, CDR2 SQIVND (reference sequence). Here the CDR3 reads CASSPGLAGGLDEQFF. The CDR3 DNA sequence: TGTGCCAGTAGCCCGGGACTAGCGGGAGGGCTGGATGAGCAGTTCTTC.

The chain links TRBV19 to TRBJ2-3; 9 bases agree with TRBD2. The length of the CDR3 is 18 residues. The junction had 10 bases not matched to a gene; V was cut back by 1 base and J by 2 bases. CDR1 is LNHDA and CDR2 is SQIVND in the germline V gene (reference sequence). In nucleotides, the CDR3 is TGTGCCAGTAGTATAGCCCAGAGTAGCGGGAGTGTCACAGATACGCAGTATTTT. It is translated as CASSIAQSSGSVTDTQYF. Complete variable domain (other parts from reference TRBV19 and TRBJ2-3): DGGITQSPKYLFRKEGQNVTLSCEQNLNHDAMYWYRQDPGQGLRLIYYSQIVNDFQKGDIAEGYSVSREKKESFPLTVTSAQKNPTAFYLCASSIAQSSGSVTDTQYFGPGTRLTVL.

The rearrangement uses TRBV19 and TRBJ1-4, with TRBD1 matching 7 bases. This CDR3 region has 15 residues. In germline, CDR1 is LNHDA, CDR2 SQIVND (reference sequence). V shed 5 bases and J 8 bases; nucleotides not matched to a gene: 11. Here the CDR3 reads CASSPKGGIGEKLFF. The CDR3 coding sequence is TGTGCCAGTAGTCCAAAAGGGGGCATCGGAGAAAAACTGTTTTTT.

The CDR3 sequence is CASKGDSGDQETQYF. Written as DNA, the CDR3 is TGTGCCAGCAAGGGGGACAGCGGAGACCAAGAGACCCAGTACTTC. V and J are TRBV28 and TRBJ2-5, with TRBD1 identical over 7 bases. The CDR3 contains 15 residues. J was trimmed by 0 bases and V by 7 bases; bases with no gene match: 8. Per germline, CDR1 MDHEN and CDR2 SYDVKM.

CDR3 sequence: CASSLGGARELFF. DNA for the CDR3: TGTGCCAGCAGCTTAGGTGGGGCGCGGGAGCTGTTTTTT. The chain is built from TRBV7-2 and TRBJ2-2; D possibly corresponds to TRBD1 (5 bases). Germline V gives CDR1 SGHTA, CDR2 FQGNSA. The ends were cut back, 1 base at V and 9 bases at J, with 9 bases in the middle. The CDR3 length is 13 residues. Full variable domain (remainder filled in from reference TRBV7-2 and TRBJ2-2): GAGVSQSPSNKVTEKGKDVELRCDPISGHTALYWYRQSLGQGLEFLIYFQGNSAPDKSGLPSDRFSAERTGGSVSTLTIQRTQQEDSAVYLCASSLGGARELFFGEGSRLTVL.

The CDR3 DNA sequence: TGTGCCAGCAGCAGTAAGTTGGGGGAGCGGGCGTACGAGCAGTACTTC. This gives the protein CASSSKLGERAYEQYF. The rearrangement joins TRBV21-1 to TRBJ2-7; the table names TRBD2, a call not compared with the DNA. TRBV21-1 is described as a pseudogene. The length of the CDR3 is 16 residues.

This chain links TRBV4-2 with TRBJ2-1; D may be TRBD2 (5 bases). V was shortened by 1 base and J by 8 bases, with 9 bases between the two germline ends. The CDR3 spans 13 residues. The germline CDR1 and CDR2 sequences are LGHNA and YNFKEQ. The CDR3 loop is CASSQALGDEQFF. The CDR3 DNA sequence: TGTGCCAGCAGCCAAGCACTAGGCGATGAGCAGTTCTTC.

The J gene is TRBJ2-7, the V gene TRBV28; the D is unclear. V gave up 4 bases and J gave up 2 bases, with 12 bases separating them. Germline lookup yields CDR1 MDHEN and CDR2 SYDVKM. The CDR3 is 14 amino acids. CDR3 in DNA: TGTGCCAGCAGTTCGAGCGTCGAAACCTACGAGCAGTACTTC. Translation gives CASSSSVETYEQYF.

The V and J genes are TRBV12-3 or TRBV12-4 and TRBJ1-1; D remains unclear. The CDR3 spans 13 residues. The germline V and J ends were trimmed by 8 bases and 1 base, with 11 bases remaining between them. CDR3 DNA: TGTGCCAGCGCGACAACAGCGAACACTGAAGCTTTCTTT. Translating it yields CASATTANTEAFF.

The sample holds one count of this clone. The chain uses TRBV4-1 and TRBJ2-1; D might be TRBD2 (6 bases). Germline assignment: CDR1 MGHRA and CDR2 YSYEKL. This CDR3 comprises 16 residues. V lost 2 bases and J lost 3, with 14 bases in between. CDR3 nucleotides: TGCGCCAGCAGCCAAAATCCTAGCGAGGTCTACAATGAGCAGTTCTTC. It codes for CASSQNPSEVYNEQFF.

This sequence joins TRBV9 and TRBJ2-2; 7 nucleotides align to TRBD1. Germline trimming cut 0 bases from V and 4 bases from J; bases unmatched to any gene: 3. The CDR3 loop spans 15 amino acids. CDR1 and CDR2 from the germline V gene are SGDLS and YYNGEE. As DNA, the CDR3 is TGTGCCAGCAGCGTAGGGGCAGGGGGCACCGGGGAGCTGTTTTTT. Encoded protein: CASSVGAGGTGELFF.